Listed below are T cell receptor beta chains from one sample, sequenced in a study of blood T cell repertoires in COVID-19. The assay was immunoSEQ multiplex PCR, and TCRdb's table has in-frame clones only and misses some. The table shows about 330,000 clones, with over 75% occurring only once. What was sequenced was PBMCs or T cells enriched from blood (not recorded which). The source is a woman in her twenties or thirties who had recovered from COVID-19. Both conserved end residues are part of each CDR3. D genes are given only for firm matches. Not all rows give a size; the values are once, few, many and, for expanded clones, a class.

J | size | V | D | length | CDR3 | DNA
TRBJ1-3 | . | TRBV30 | TRBD1 | 12 | CALTGVGNTIYF | TGTGCCTTGACAGGGGTCGGAAACACCATATATTTT
TRBJ1-1 | . | TRBV5-8 | TRBD1 | 15 | CASSLVLQGYAEAFF | TGTGCCAGCAGCTTGGTATTACAGGGGTACGCTGAAGCTTTCTTT
TRBJ1-3 | . | TRBV27 | . | 14 | CASRGLSSGNTIYF | TGTGCCAGCCGCGGGCTAAGCTCTGGAAACACCATATATTTT
TRBJ1-1 | once | TRBV6-5 | . | 15 | CASSYSNLADTEAFF | TGTGCCAGCAGTTACTCGAACCTTGCGGACACTGAAGCTTTCTTT
TRBJ2-2 | . | TRBV5-1 | . | 19 | CASSFGPAQGLANTGELFF | TGCGCCAGCAGCTTCGGTCCGGCCCAGGGTCTCGCGAACACCGGGGAGCTGTTTTTT
TRBJ1-2 | . | TRBV29-1 | . | 12 | CSVTTGKSGYTF | TGCAGCGTTACCACAGGGAAGAGCGGCTACACCTTC
TRBJ2-7 | . | TRBV27 | . | 15 | CASSLGLVPRDEQYF | TGTGCCAGCAGTTTAGGCCTCGTCCCACGGGACGAGCAGTACTTC
TRBJ2-1 | . | TRBV7-9 | . | 19 | CASSLVTDLRHPDYNEQFF | TGTGCCAGCAGCTTAGTTACAGACCTACGACACCCCGACTACAATGAGCAGTTCTTC
TRBJ2-2 | . | TRBV5-1 | . | 17 | CASSLANMQGGTGELFF | TGCGCCAGCAGCTTGGCCAACATGCAGGGGGGCACCGGGGAGCTGTTTTTT
TRBJ2-3 | . | TRBV6-7 | TRBD2 | 10 | CASIAGTQYF | TGTGCCAGCATAGCGGGCACGCAGTATTTT
TRBJ1-2 | . | TRBV2 | TRBD1 | 15 | CASSESGTGVYGYTF | TGTGCCAGCAGTGAATCCGGGACAGGGGTCTATGGCTACACCTTC
TRBJ2-4 | once | TRBV30 | TRBD2 | 18 | CAWSPGLAGASAKNIQYF | TGTGCCTGGAGCCCGGGACTAGCGGGGGCCTCAGCCAAAAACATTCAGTACTTC
TRBJ1-3 | . | TRBV18 | TRBD1 | 17 | CASSPDEQGAGGNTIYF | TGTGCCAGCTCACCAGACGAACAGGGGGCAGGAGGAAACACCATATATTTT
TRBJ2-5 | . | TRBV19 | TRBD1 | 15 | CASSPRTGGLETQYF | TGTGCCAGTAGTCCCAGGACAGGGGGCCTGGAGACCCAGTACTTC
TRBJ2-7 | . | TRBV6-5 | . | 11 | CASRQGNEQYF | TGTGCCAGCAGACAGGGAAACGAGCAGTACTTC
TRBJ2-2 | . | TRBV3-1/TRBV3-2 | . | 18 | CASSRSRAARRVAGELFF | TGTGCCAGCAGTCGGTCGAGGGCGGCGCGACGGGTCGCCGGGGAGCTGTTTTTT
TRBJ2-5 | . | TRBV11-2 | TRBD1 | 18 | CASSSNPPDRGRWETQYF | TGTGCCAGCAGCTCCAACCCTCCTGACAGGGGGCGGTGGGAGACCCAGTACTTC
TRBJ2-1 | . | TRBV9 | . | 16 | CASSVGEWGVSNEQFF | TGTGCCAGCAGCGTAGGGGAATGGGGGGTTTCCAATGAGCAGTTCTTC
TRBJ1-2 | . | TRBV21-1 | . | 15 | CASSPEGGQHYGYTF | TGTGCCAGCAGCCCTGAAGGGGGCCAGCATTATGGCTACACCTTC
TRBJ1-6 | . | TRBV6-4 | TRBD1 | 14 | CASRATGGNSPLHF | TGTGCCAGCAGAGCGACAGGGGGGAATTCACCCCTCCACTTT
TRBJ1-5 | once | TRBV28 | . | 14 | CASSLPTGGQPQHF | TGTGCCAGCAGTTTACCCACGGGGGGTCAGCCCCAGCATTTT
TRBJ2-1 | . | TRBV28 | TRBD2 | 16 | CASSSTLAGSYNEQFF | TGTGCCAGCAGTTCCACCCTAGCGGGCTCCTACAATGAGCAGTTCTTC
TRBJ2-2 | . | TRBV29-1 | . | 12 | CSVRQETGELFF | TGCAGCGTCCGACAGGAAACCGGGGAGCTGTTTTTT
TRBJ2-3 | . | TRBV5-4 | TRBD2 | 16 | CASSSFNRGGGDTQYF | TGTGCCAGCAGCTCTTTCAACCGGGGGGGTGGAGATACGCAGTATTTT
TRBJ1-5 | . | TRBV27 | TRBD1 | 15 | CASSSGQGGNQPQHF | TGTGCCAGCAGTTCCGGACAGGGAGGCAATCAGCCCCAGCATTTT
TRBJ2-1 | . | TRBV5-1 | . | 14 | CASSTGSSYNEQFF | TGCGCCAGCAGCACGGGAAGCTCCTACAATGAGCAGTTCTTC
TRBJ1-6 | . | TRBV11-2 | TRBD1 | 19 | CASSLVPGTGDPYNSPLHF | TGTGCCAGCAGCTTAGTTCCGGGGACAGGGGACCCCTATAATTCACCCCTCCACTTT
TRBJ2-5 | . | TRBV28 | . | 12 | CASMNEFGTQYF | TGTGCCAGTATGAATGAGTTCGGGACCCAGTACTTC
TRBJ2-2 | . | TRBV3-1/TRBV3-2 | . | 14 | CASKDFRTAGELFF | TGTGCCAGCAAGGACTTCAGGACAGCCGGGGAGCTGTTTTTT
TRBJ2-3 | . | TRBV11-3 | TRBD2 | 15 | CASSRRGGESDTQYF | TGTGCCAGCAGCCGCCGGGGGGGGGAATCAGATACGCAGTATTTT
TRBJ1-1 | . | TRBV2 | . | 14 | CASQLQGGDTEAFF | TGTGCCAGCCAACTCCAGGGTGGCGACACTGAAGCTTTCTTT
TRBJ1-2 | . | TRBV4-1 | . | 15 | CASSQGGTMDYGYTF | TGCGCCAGCAGCCAAGGTGGGACAATGGACTATGGCTACACCTTC
TRBJ1-3 | . | TRBV21-1 | . | 16 | CASSKGMNPGRTHDPF | TGTGCCAGCAGCAAAGGTATGAACCCCGGACGGACACACGACCCTTTT
TRBJ1-4 | once | TRBV6-5 | . | 15 | CASSYGGGRHEKLFF | TGTGCCAGCAGTTATGGGGGGGGTCGACATGAAAAACTGTTTTTT
TRBJ1-1 | once | TRBV28 | TRBD1 | 17 | CASSPPGGAGIDTEAFF | TGTGCCAGCAGTCCACCAGGGGGCGCGGGGATAGACACTGAAGCTTTCTTT
TRBJ1-3 | . | TRBV3-1/TRBV3-2 | . | 16 | CASSQERPGLGNTIYF | TGTGCCAGCAGCCAAGAAAGACCGGGACTCGGAAACACCATATATTTT
TRBJ1-5 | . | TRBV19 | TRBD1 | 15 | CASSTTGGASQPQHF | TGTGCCAGTAGTACCACAGGGGGCGCAAGTCAGCCCCAGCATTTT
TRBJ1-2 | . | TRBV28 | TRBD1 | 16 | CASSSLRRTGGDGYTF | TGTGCCAGCAGTTCTCTCCGAAGGACAGGTGGAGATGGCTACACCTTC
TRBJ2-1 | . | TRBV7-9 | TRBD2 | 15 | CASSLKAGGPDEQFF | TGTGCCAGCAGCTTAAAGGCGGGGGGGCCCGATGAGCAGTTCTTC
TRBJ1-1 | . | TRBV5-4 | . | 12 | CASSLASAEAFF | TGTGCCAGCAGCTTGGCGTCTGCGGAAGCTTTCTTT
TRBJ2-7 | . | TRBV5-8 | . | 13 | CASSLEQAYEQYF | TGTGCCAGCAGCTTGGAACAGGCCTACGAGCAGTACTTC